The rows below give T cell receptor beta chains drawn from one sample of a study of cytomegalovirus exposure and HLA in healthy donors. The assay was immunoSEQ multiplex PCR, and TCRdb's table has in-frame clones only and misses some. The sample yields roughly 120,000 clones, roughly 90% seen once. Sequencing was done on a sample of PBMCs. These receptors were obtained from a woman aged 18-29 years in good health and CMV-seropositive. Both conserved end residues are part of each CDR3. The D gene is left open where the match is weak. The size entry is marked missing in some rows and otherwise reads once, few, many or a size class.

CDR3nt: TGCGCCAGCAGATCCAGCGGGAGTTCCAACGAGCAGTACTTC; CDR3aa: CASRSSGSSNEQYF; d_gene: TRBD2; v_gene: TRBV5-1; abundance: -; j_gene: TRBJ2-7
CDR3nt: TGTGCCAGTCAACCGGGACTGAGCTCCTACGAGCAGTACTTC; CDR3aa: CASQPGLSSYEQYF; d_gene: -; v_gene: TRBV7-9; abundance: -; j_gene: TRBJ2-7
CDR3nt: TGTGCCAGCAGCAGGGGACACTACACTGAAGCTTTCTTT; CDR3aa: CASSRGHYTEAFF; d_gene: -; v_gene: TRBV7-8; abundance: -; j_gene: TRBJ1-1
CDR3nt: TGTGCCAGTAGTCCTGGGGTCAGGGATACTAATGAAAAACTGTTTTTT; CDR3aa: CASSPGVRDTNEKLFF; d_gene: -; v_gene: TRBV19; abundance: -; j_gene: TRBJ1-4
CDR3nt: TGTGCCAGCAGCTTAGGTACCGGGACAGGGAATCAGCCCCAGCATTTT; CDR3aa: CASSLGTGTGNQPQHF; d_gene: TRBD1; v_gene: TRBV7-9; abundance: -; j_gene: TRBJ1-5
CDR3nt: TGCGCCAGCAGTGAATTGGCGGGGGCAGAGACCCAGTACTTC; CDR3aa: CASSELAGAETQYF; d_gene: -; v_gene: TRBV10-2; abundance: few; j_gene: TRBJ2-5
CDR3nt: TGCGCCAGCAGCTTGGAGCGGGGGAGCACAGATACGCAGTATTTT; CDR3aa: CASSLERGSTDTQYF; d_gene: TRBD2; v_gene: TRBV5-1; abundance: -; j_gene: TRBJ2-3
CDR3nt: TGCGCCAGCAGCTTGGTAGGGGGGGGGAACACTGAAGCTTTCTTT; CDR3aa: CASSLVGGGNTEAFF; d_gene: -; v_gene: TRBV5-1; abundance: -; j_gene: TRBJ1-1
CDR3nt: TGTGCCAGCGGTCCGGGGAAGAGGACTAATGAAAAACTGTTTTTT; CDR3aa: CASGPGKRTNEKLFF; d_gene: -; v_gene: TRBV6-1; abundance: -; j_gene: TRBJ1-4
CDR3nt: TGTGCCAGCAGTTTCTCTCCGGGGGGGGAGACCCAGTACTTC; CDR3aa: CASSFSPGGETQYF; d_gene: TRBD2; v_gene: TRBV11-2; abundance: -; j_gene: TRBJ2-5
CDR3nt: TGTGCCAGCAGCTCCGAGCGGGGGGATACCTACGAGCAGTACTTC; CDR3aa: CASSSERGDTYEQYF; d_gene: TRBD2; v_gene: TRBV5-4; abundance: -; j_gene: TRBJ2-7
CDR3nt: TGTGCCAGCAGAAGCTCAGGGGATTTGACCTATGGCTACACCTTC; CDR3aa: CASRSSGDLTYGYTF; d_gene: -; v_gene: TRBV2; abundance: -; j_gene: TRBJ1-2
CDR3nt: TGCGCCAGCAGCCAAGAGGATATAGGGGCTTACTCTGGAAACACCATATATTTT; CDR3aa: CASSQEDIGAYSGNTIYF; d_gene: -; v_gene: TRBV4-1; abundance: -; j_gene: TRBJ1-3
CDR3nt: TGTGCCAGCAGCGTAGCGGGACTCAGCACAGATACGCAGTATTTT; CDR3aa: CASSVAGLSTDTQYF; d_gene: -; v_gene: TRBV9; abundance: -; j_gene: TRBJ2-3
CDR3nt: TGTGCCAGCAGTCCTTCCTTACTAGCGGGAGCGGCAGATACGCAGTATTTT; CDR3aa: CASSPSLLAGAADTQYF; d_gene: TRBD2; v_gene: TRBV28; abundance: few; j_gene: TRBJ2-3
CDR3nt: TGTGCCAGCAGCTTGGGTGCTGGCGGCGAGCAGTACTTC; CDR3aa: CASSLGAGGEQYF; d_gene: -; v_gene: TRBV5-6; abundance: -; j_gene: TRBJ2-7
CDR3nt: TGTGCCAGCAGCTCGGGGACATACTACGAGCAGTACTTC; CDR3aa: CASSSGTYYEQYF; d_gene: -; v_gene: TRBV25-1; abundance: many; j_gene: TRBJ2-7
CDR3nt: TGTGCCAGCAGTTTATCTTTAGGGACAGGGGGCAACTATGGCTACACCTTC; CDR3aa: CASSLSLGTGGNYGYTF; d_gene: TRBD1; v_gene: TRBV28; abundance: -; j_gene: TRBJ1-2
CDR3nt: TGTGCCAGCACCCGTAGAGGGGGCACTTCAACTGGGGCCAACGTCCTGACTTTC; CDR3aa: CASTRRGGTSTGANVLTF; d_gene: TRBD1; v_gene: TRBV4-2; abundance: -; j_gene: TRBJ2-6
CDR3nt: TGTGCCAGCAGCTTTCCACCCCGGGAGTACAGCACAGATACGCAGTATTTT; CDR3aa: CASSFPPREYSTDTQYF; d_gene: -; v_gene: TRBV7-9; abundance: -; j_gene: TRBJ2-3
CDR3nt: TGTGCCAGCTCGCCCGCTTACAGGGGTGGGACTGAAGCTTTCTTT; CDR3aa: CASSPAYRGGTEAFF; d_gene: TRBD1; v_gene: TRBV18; abundance: -; j_gene: TRBJ1-1
CDR3nt: TGCGCCAGCAGCCAAGATGGAGGGGTCCTCTACAATGAGCAGTTCTTC; CDR3aa: CASSQDGGVLYNEQFF; d_gene: -; v_gene: TRBV4-1; abundance: -; j_gene: TRBJ2-1
CDR3nt: TGTGCCAGCAGTTCACCTAGGCGGGACCTAAAGCCGAATGAGCAGTTCTTC; CDR3aa: CASSSPRRDLKPNEQFF; d_gene: -; v_gene: TRBV27; abundance: once; j_gene: TRBJ2-1
CDR3nt: TGCGCCAGCAGCCGAGAGGGACAGGGGGGTAATTCACCCCTCCACTTT; CDR3aa: CASSREGQGGNSPLHF; d_gene: TRBD1; v_gene: TRBV5-1; abundance: few; j_gene: TRBJ1-6
CDR3nt: TGTGCCAGCCATAATGTCCTAGCGGGAGGTATAAATACGCAGTATTTT; CDR3aa: CASHNVLAGGINTQYF; d_gene: TRBD2; v_gene: TRBV19; abundance: -; j_gene: TRBJ2-3
CDR3nt: TGTGCCGGAGGCAGGAGGGCGGGAAACACCATATATTTT; CDR3aa: CAGGRRAGNTIYF; d_gene: -; v_gene: TRBV2; abundance: -; j_gene: TRBJ1-3
CDR3nt: TGTGCCAGCAGTGACCCGGGTAGCGAGGGGAACACTGAAGCTTTCTTT; CDR3aa: CASSDPGSEGNTEAFF; d_gene: -; v_gene: TRBV6-4; abundance: -; j_gene: TRBJ1-1
CDR3nt: TGTGCCAGCTCACCAACTACAGGGAATTACGAGCAGTACTTC; CDR3aa: CASSPTTGNYEQYF; d_gene: -; v_gene: TRBV18; abundance: -; j_gene: TRBJ2-7
CDR3nt: TGTGCCAGTAGTCCTCAGAGGACAGCGAACAATGAGCAGTTCTTC; CDR3aa: CASSPQRTANNEQFF; d_gene: -; v_gene: TRBV19; abundance: once; j_gene: TRBJ2-1
CDR3nt: TGTGCCAGCAGCTTAAGGGGCCACCTGAACACTGAAGCTTTCTTT; CDR3aa: CASSLRGHLNTEAFF; d_gene: -; v_gene: TRBV7-2; abundance: -; j_gene: TRBJ1-1
CDR3nt: TGCGCCAGCAGCCGAGGGGGGGGATTCGGGGAGCTGTTTTTT; CDR3aa: CASSRGGGFGELFF; d_gene: -; v_gene: TRBV4-1; abundance: -; j_gene: TRBJ2-2
CDR3nt: TGTGCCAGCAGCGTTGGCGGGGGGGCCTCGGATACGCAGTATTTT; CDR3aa: CASSVGGGASDTQYF; d_gene: TRBD2; v_gene: TRBV9; abundance: -; j_gene: TRBJ2-3
CDR3nt: TGTGCCAGCAGCCTAGGGACAGGCGGTCAGGAGACCCAGTACTTC; CDR3aa: CASSLGTGGQETQYF; d_gene: TRBD1; v_gene: TRBV11-1; abundance: -; j_gene: TRBJ2-5
CDR3nt: TGTGCCAGTAACCGGAGAAGTAACACTGAAGCTTTCTTT; CDR3aa: CASNRRSNTEAFF; d_gene: -; v_gene: TRBV19; abundance: once; j_gene: TRBJ1-1
CDR3nt: TGTGCTAGTGGTGTAACAGGGGGCAGTTTATTGGGTGAGCAGTTCTTC; CDR3aa: CASGVTGGSLLGEQFF; d_gene: TRBD1; v_gene: TRBV12-5; abundance: -; j_gene: TRBJ2-1
CDR3nt: TGCAGCGTTGAAGTCTTATCGCAGGGGTTGGAAGCTTTCTTT; CDR3aa: CSVEVLSQGLEAFF; d_gene: -; v_gene: TRBV29-1; abundance: once; j_gene: TRBJ1-1
CDR3nt: TGCGCCAGCAGCGACAGGGGGCCTGGCTCCTATAATTCACCCCTCCACTTT; CDR3aa: CASSDRGPGSYNSPLHF; d_gene: TRBD1; v_gene: TRBV10-2; abundance: once; j_gene: TRBJ1-6
CDR3nt: TGTGCTAGTGGTCAACCGAGGCAGGGCACTGAAGCTTTCTTT; CDR3aa: CASGQPRQGTEAFF; d_gene: -; v_gene: TRBV12-5; abundance: -; j_gene: TRBJ1-1
CDR3nt: TGCGCCAGCAGCTTTTACCCCGGGACTAGCGTAACAGATACGCAGTATTTT; CDR3aa: CASSFYPGTSVTDTQYF; d_gene: TRBD2; v_gene: TRBV5-1; abundance: -; j_gene: TRBJ2-3
CDR3nt: TGTGCCAGCAGCTTGGGACAGCCGGGAGATCAGCCCCAGCATTTT; CDR3aa: CASSLGQPGDQPQHF; d_gene: TRBD1; v_gene: TRBV7-8; abundance: many; j_gene: TRBJ1-5